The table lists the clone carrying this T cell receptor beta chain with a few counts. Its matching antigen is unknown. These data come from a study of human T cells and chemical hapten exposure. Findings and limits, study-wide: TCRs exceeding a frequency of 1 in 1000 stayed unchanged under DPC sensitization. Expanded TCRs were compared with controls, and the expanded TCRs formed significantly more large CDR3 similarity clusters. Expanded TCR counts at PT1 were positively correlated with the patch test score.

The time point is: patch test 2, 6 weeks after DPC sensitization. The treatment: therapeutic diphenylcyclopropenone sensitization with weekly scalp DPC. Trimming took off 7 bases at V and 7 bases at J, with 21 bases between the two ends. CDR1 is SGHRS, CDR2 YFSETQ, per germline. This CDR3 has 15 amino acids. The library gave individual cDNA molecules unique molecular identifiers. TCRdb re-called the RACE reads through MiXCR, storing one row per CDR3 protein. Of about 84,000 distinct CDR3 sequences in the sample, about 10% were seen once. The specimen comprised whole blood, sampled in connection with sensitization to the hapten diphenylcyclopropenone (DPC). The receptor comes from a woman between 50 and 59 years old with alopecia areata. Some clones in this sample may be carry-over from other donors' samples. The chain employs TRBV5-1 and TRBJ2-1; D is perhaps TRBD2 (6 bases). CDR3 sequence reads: CASGKLGEAANEQFF. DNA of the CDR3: TGCGCCAGCGGGAAACTGGGGGAGGCGGCGAATGAGCAGTTCTTC. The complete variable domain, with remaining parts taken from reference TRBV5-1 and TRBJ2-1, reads KAGVTQTPRYLIKTRGQQVTLSCSPISGHRSVSWYQQTPGQGLQFLFEYFSETQRNKGNFPGRFSGRQFSNSRSEMNVSTLELGDSALYLCASGKLGEAANEQFFGPGTRLTVL.